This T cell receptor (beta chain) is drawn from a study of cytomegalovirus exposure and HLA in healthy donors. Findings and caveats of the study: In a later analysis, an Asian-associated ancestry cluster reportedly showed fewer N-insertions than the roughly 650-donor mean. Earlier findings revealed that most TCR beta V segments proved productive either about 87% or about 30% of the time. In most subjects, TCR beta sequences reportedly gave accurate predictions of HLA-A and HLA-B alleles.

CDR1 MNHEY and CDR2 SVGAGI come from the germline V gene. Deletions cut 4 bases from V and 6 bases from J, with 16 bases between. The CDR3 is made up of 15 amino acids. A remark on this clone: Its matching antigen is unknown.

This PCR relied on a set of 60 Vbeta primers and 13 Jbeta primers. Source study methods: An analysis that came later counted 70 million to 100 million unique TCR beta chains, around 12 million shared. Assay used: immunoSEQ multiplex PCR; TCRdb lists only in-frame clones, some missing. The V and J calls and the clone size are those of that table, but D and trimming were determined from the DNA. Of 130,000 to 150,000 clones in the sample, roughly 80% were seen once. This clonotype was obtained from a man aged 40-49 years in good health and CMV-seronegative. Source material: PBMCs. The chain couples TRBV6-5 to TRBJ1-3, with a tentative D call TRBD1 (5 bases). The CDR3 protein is CASSSYLGGTNTIYF. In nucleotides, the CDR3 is TGTGCCAGCAGTTCTTATCTGGGGGGAACAAACACCATATATTTT.